This entry concerns a single TCR beta chain. The target antigen is unknown. The sample originates from a study of shared clonotypes between healthy human individuals. General observations from the study: In contrast to clonotypes shared by all four donors, non-shared clonotypes had lower generation probabilities. Estimated richness values were generally larger in naive subsets than in memory subsets.

Every donor was a Caucasian adult from Nashville, Tennessee. V was cut by 5 bases and J by 2 bases, with 17 bases left in between. Germline CDR1 is SGHTA and CDR2 is FQGNSA. The CDR3 runs to 16 residues. Deep level was the assay's run setting. This table comes from immunoSEQ multiplex PCR, and its TCRdb copy is limited to in-frame clones, with some not included. Of a few million clones in the sample, around 93% were seen once. The sequence was collected from a man younger than 35 in good health. Some clones in this sample may be carry-over from other donors' samples. This chain connects TRBV7-2 to TRBJ2-3; no clear D. Sequencing used naive CD4+ T cells from PBMCs. The subset denotes: CD45RA+ positively selected. The CDR3 sequence: CASSPQNLMNTDTQYF. CDR3 bases: TGTGCCAGCAGCCCTCAAAATTTGATGAACACAGATACGCAGTATTTT.